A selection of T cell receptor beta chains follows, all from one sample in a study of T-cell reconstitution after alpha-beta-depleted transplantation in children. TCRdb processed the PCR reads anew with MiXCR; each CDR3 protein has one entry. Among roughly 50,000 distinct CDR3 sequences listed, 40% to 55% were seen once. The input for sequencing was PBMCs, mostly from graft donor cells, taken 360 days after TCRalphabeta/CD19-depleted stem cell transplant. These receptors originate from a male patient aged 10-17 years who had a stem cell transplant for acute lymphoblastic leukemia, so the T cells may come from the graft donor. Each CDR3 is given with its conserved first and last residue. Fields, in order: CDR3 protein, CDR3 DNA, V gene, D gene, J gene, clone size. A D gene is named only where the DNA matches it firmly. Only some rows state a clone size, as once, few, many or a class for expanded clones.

cdr3_aa: CSSRGELAGAGGTQYF
cdr3_nt: TGCTCCAGCAGAGGGGAGCTAGCGGGAGCCGGGGGGACCCAGTACTTC
v_call: TRBV5-1
d_call: TRBD2
j_call: TRBJ2-5
clone_size: NA

cdr3_aa: CASSLVGDHGYTF
cdr3_nt: TGTGCCAGCAGTTTGGTAGGGGACCATGGCTACACCTTC
v_call: TRBV27
d_call: NA
j_call: TRBJ1-2
clone_size: few

cdr3_aa: CASSLAGVGFQETQYF
cdr3_nt: TGTGCCAGCAGTTTAGCGGGGGTGGGGTTCCAAGAGACCCAGTACTTC
v_call: TRBV12-3/TRBV12-4
d_call: NA
j_call: TRBJ2-5
clone_size: NA

cdr3_aa: CASSQGARNTEAFF
cdr3_nt: TGTGCCAGCAGCCAGGGGGCGCGTAATACTGAAGCTTTCTTT
v_call: TRBV11-2
d_call: TRBD1
j_call: TRBJ1-1
clone_size: NA

cdr3_aa: CASRPAEYNEQFF
cdr3_nt: TGTGCCAGCAGGCCAGCGGAATACAATGAGCAGTTCTTC
v_call: TRBV27
d_call: NA
j_call: TRBJ2-1
clone_size: few

cdr3_aa: CASRDKYNEQFF
cdr3_nt: TGTGCCAGCAGGGACAAATACAATGAGCAGTTCTTC
v_call: TRBV12-3/TRBV12-4
d_call: NA
j_call: TRBJ2-1
clone_size: NA

cdr3_aa: CASSSGPAGDQETQYF
cdr3_nt: TGTGCCAGCAGCTCCGGCCCAGCGGGAGACCAAGAGACCCAGTACTTC
v_call: TRBV11-2
d_call: TRBD2
j_call: TRBJ2-5
clone_size: NA

cdr3_aa: CASSVPDRGRSTDTQYF
cdr3_nt: TGTGCCAGCAGCGTACCCGACAGGGGACGGAGCACAGATACGCAGTATTTT
v_call: TRBV9
d_call: TRBD1
j_call: TRBJ2-3
clone_size: NA

cdr3_aa: CASSPQDFRNEQFF
cdr3_nt: TGTGCCAGCAGTCCCCAGGACTTTCGCAATGAGCAGTTCTTC
v_call: TRBV28
d_call: NA
j_call: TRBJ2-1
clone_size: NA

cdr3_aa: CASSPDGLSNQPQHF
cdr3_nt: TGTGCCAGCAGCCCGGACGGACTTAGCAATCAGCCCCAGCATTTT
v_call: TRBV7-3
d_call: NA
j_call: TRBJ1-5
clone_size: NA

cdr3_aa: CASSEERTLAKNIQYF
cdr3_nt: TGTGCCAGCAGTGAAGAAAGGACCTTAGCCAAAAACATTCAGTACTTC
v_call: TRBV2
d_call: NA
j_call: TRBJ2-4
clone_size: NA

cdr3_aa: CATSDPGQVHPETQYF
cdr3_nt: TGTGCCACCAGTGACCCGGGACAGGTTCATCCAGAGACCCAGTACTTC
v_call: TRBV24-1
d_call: TRBD1
j_call: TRBJ2-5
clone_size: NA

cdr3_aa: CATQGGTVPSYEQYF
cdr3_nt: TGTGCCACCCAAGGCGGGACGGTCCCTTCCTACGAGCAGTACTTC
v_call: TRBV24-1
d_call: NA
j_call: TRBJ2-7
clone_size: NA

cdr3_aa: CATDSGPSSYNEQFF
cdr3_nt: TGTGCCACAGACAGCGGACCAAGCTCCTACAATGAGCAGTTCTTC
v_call: TRBV6-1
d_call: NA
j_call: TRBJ2-1
clone_size: few

cdr3_aa: CASSLDWREGYEQYF
cdr3_nt: TGCGCCAGCAGCTTGGATTGGCGGGAGGGATACGAGCAGTACTTC
v_call: TRBV5-1
d_call: TRBD2
j_call: TRBJ2-7
clone_size: NA

cdr3_aa: CASSPSRRGRRPQHF
cdr3_nt: TGTGCCAGCAGTCCGAGTCGTAGGGGCCGGAGGCCCCAGCATTTT
v_call: TRBV27
d_call: NA
j_call: TRBJ1-5
clone_size: NA

cdr3_aa: CASSQGMVTEAFF
cdr3_nt: TGTGCCAGCAGCCAGGGCATGGTCACTGAAGCTTTCTTT
v_call: TRBV7-9
d_call: NA
j_call: TRBJ1-1
clone_size: NA

cdr3_aa: CASSRQGEETQYF
cdr3_nt: TGTGCCAGCAGCCGACAGGGAGAAGAGACCCAGTACTTC
v_call: TRBV14
d_call: TRBD1
j_call: TRBJ2-5
clone_size: NA

cdr3_aa: CASTSYEQYF
cdr3_nt: TGTGCCAGCACGTCCTACGAGCAGTACTTC
v_call: TRBV9
d_call: NA
j_call: TRBJ2-7
clone_size: many

cdr3_aa: CASSLLQGEYNEQFF
cdr3_nt: TGTGCCAGCAGCTTACTACAGGGGGAGTACAATGAGCAGTTCTTC
v_call: TRBV11-1
d_call: TRBD1
j_call: TRBJ2-1
clone_size: NA

cdr3_aa: CASSLVGYEQYF
cdr3_nt: TGTGCCAGCAGCTTAGTCGGGTACGAGCAGTACTTC
v_call: TRBV7-9
d_call: NA
j_call: TRBJ2-7
clone_size: few

cdr3_aa: CSVGTGVDTEAFF
cdr3_nt: TGCAGCGTTGGGACAGGGGTTGACACTGAAGCTTTCTTT
v_call: TRBV29-1
d_call: TRBD1
j_call: TRBJ1-1
clone_size: NA

cdr3_aa: CASSLEGTDTQYF
cdr3_nt: TGTGCCAGCAGCTTAGAGGGGACAGATACGCAGTATTTT
v_call: TRBV11-3
d_call: NA
j_call: TRBJ2-3
clone_size: few

cdr3_aa: CASSWGQGSGELFF
cdr3_nt: TGTGCCAGCAGTTGGGGGCAGGGTTCCGGGGAGCTGTTTTTT
v_call: TRBV27
d_call: NA
j_call: TRBJ2-2
clone_size: NA

cdr3_aa: CATSRDRVRGSPQPQHF
cdr3_nt: TGTGCCACCAGCAGAGATAGAGTCAGGGGGAGCCCTCAGCCCCAGCATTTT
v_call: TRBV15
d_call: TRBD1
j_call: TRBJ1-5
clone_size: NA

cdr3_aa: CSAYDRGQEREAFF
cdr3_nt: TGCAGTGCTTATGACAGGGGGCAAGAGAGAGAAGCTTTCTTT
v_call: TRBV20-1
d_call: TRBD1
j_call: TRBJ1-1
clone_size: NA

cdr3_aa: CASSGGPGTDTQYF
cdr3_nt: TGTGCCAGCAGTGGAGGTCCCGGCACAGATACGCAGTATTTT
v_call: TRBV28
d_call: NA
j_call: TRBJ2-3
clone_size: NA

cdr3_aa: CASSFTGPGANVLTF
cdr3_nt: TGTGCCAGCAGTTTCACAGGGCCTGGGGCCAACGTCCTGACTTTC
v_call: TRBV6-5
d_call: NA
j_call: TRBJ2-6
clone_size: NA

cdr3_aa: CASSSPVTWNTEAFF
cdr3_nt: TGTGCCAGCAGTTCGCCTGTGACGTGGAACACTGAAGCTTTCTTT
v_call: TRBV28
d_call: NA
j_call: TRBJ1-1
clone_size: NA

cdr3_aa: CASRDRDRAYRKLFF
cdr3_nt: TGTGCCAGCAGAGACCGGGACAGGGCGTATCGAAAACTGTTTTTT
v_call: TRBV6-1
d_call: TRBD1
j_call: TRBJ1-4
clone_size: many

cdr3_aa: CASSQEGAGSPYQETQYF
cdr3_nt: TGCGCCAGCAGCCAAGAAGGAGCGGGGAGCCCGTACCAAGAGACCCAGTACTTC
v_call: TRBV4-3
d_call: TRBD2
j_call: TRBJ2-5
clone_size: NA

cdr3_aa: CSALSGGGVTGELFF
cdr3_nt: TGCAGTGCCCTCAGTGGCGGGGGGGTCACCGGGGAGCTGTTTTTT
v_call: TRBV20-1
d_call: TRBD2
j_call: TRBJ2-2
clone_size: few

cdr3_aa: CASQRGNSYEQYF
cdr3_nt: TGTGCCAGTCAAAGGGGAAACTCCTACGAGCAGTACTTC
v_call: TRBV2
d_call: NA
j_call: TRBJ2-7
clone_size: NA

cdr3_aa: CASSAQTGVSYNSPLHF
cdr3_nt: TGTGCCAGCAGCGCCCAGACAGGGGTCTCCTATAATTCACCCCTCCACTTT
v_call: TRBV9
d_call: TRBD1
j_call: TRBJ1-6
clone_size: many

cdr3_aa: CATSRDKGETQYF
cdr3_nt: TGTGCCACCAGCAGAGATAAGGGAGAGACCCAGTACTTC
v_call: TRBV15
d_call: NA
j_call: TRBJ2-5
clone_size: NA

cdr3_aa: CATSRDEGWGTDTQYF
cdr3_nt: TGTGCCACCAGCAGAGATGAGGGTTGGGGAACAGATACGCAGTATTTT
v_call: TRBV15
d_call: NA
j_call: TRBJ2-3
clone_size: NA

cdr3_aa: CASSFRDRGLNTEAFF
cdr3_nt: TGTGCCAGCAGTTTCCGGGACAGGGGGCTGAACACTGAAGCTTTCTTT
v_call: TRBV12-3/TRBV12-4
d_call: TRBD1
j_call: TRBJ1-1
clone_size: NA

cdr3_aa: CASRTGQASPYEQYF
cdr3_nt: TGTGCCAGCCGGACGGGACAGGCCTCCCCCTACGAGCAGTACTTC
v_call: TRBV28
d_call: TRBD1
j_call: TRBJ2-7
clone_size: NA

cdr3_aa: CASTRIGSSSYEQYF
cdr3_nt: TGTGCCAGCACCCGAATCGGGAGTTCGTCCTACGAGCAGTACTTC
v_call: TRBV6-1
d_call: NA
j_call: TRBJ2-7
clone_size: few

cdr3_aa: CSFRGTGELFF
cdr3_nt: TGCAGCTTCAGGGGTACCGGGGAGCTGTTTTTT
v_call: TRBV29-1
d_call: NA
j_call: TRBJ2-2
clone_size: NA

cdr3_aa: CASSLGTLESGSPLHF
cdr3_nt: TGCGCCAGCAGCTTGGGTACCCTGGAGTCGGGGTCACCCCTCCACTTT
v_call: TRBV5-1
d_call: NA
j_call: TRBJ1-6
clone_size: NA

cdr3_aa: CASSQGTGGATYEQYF
cdr3_nt: TGCGCCAGCAGCCAGGGTACAGGGGGCGCAACCTACGAGCAGTACTTC
v_call: TRBV4-3
d_call: TRBD1
j_call: TRBJ2-7
clone_size: few

cdr3_aa: CSVGGGLADYYNEQFF
cdr3_nt: TGCAGCGTAGGGGGGGGACTAGCGGATTATTACAATGAGCAGTTCTTC
v_call: TRBV29-1
d_call: TRBD2
j_call: TRBJ2-1
clone_size: NA

cdr3_aa: CASSSPRRLAGYNEQFF
cdr3_nt: TGCGCCAGCAGCTCCCCTCGCCGGCTAGCGGGTTACAATGAGCAGTTCTTC
v_call: TRBV5-1
d_call: TRBD2
j_call: TRBJ2-1
clone_size: few

cdr3_aa: CASNFLGQETQYF
cdr3_nt: TGTGCCAGCAACTTTCTGGGGCAAGAGACCCAGTACTTC
v_call: TRBV13
d_call: NA
j_call: TRBJ2-5
clone_size: NA

cdr3_aa: CASSLATRGGEQYF
cdr3_nt: TGTGCCAGCAGCTTAGCGACTCGGGGCGGAGAGCAGTACTTC
v_call: TRBV7-2
d_call: NA
j_call: TRBJ2-7
clone_size: NA

cdr3_aa: CASSYGTGGREQYF
cdr3_nt: TGTGCCAGCAGTTACGGGACAGGGGGGCGCGAGCAGTACTTC
v_call: TRBV6-5
d_call: TRBD1
j_call: TRBJ2-7
clone_size: NA

cdr3_aa: CATGSVNEQFF
cdr3_nt: TGTGCCACGGGGAGCGTCAATGAGCAGTTCTTC
v_call: TRBV10-3
d_call: NA
j_call: TRBJ2-1
clone_size: NA

cdr3_aa: CASSRDTGYEQYF
cdr3_nt: TGTGCCAGCAGTCGGGACACTGGATACGAGCAGTACTTC
v_call: TRBV12-3/TRBV12-4
d_call: NA
j_call: TRBJ2-7
clone_size: NA

cdr3_aa: CASSLLPLTSSGANVLTF
cdr3_nt: TGTGCCAGCAGCTTACTGCCCTTAACAAGCTCTGGGGCCAACGTCCTGACTTTC
v_call: TRBV11-1
d_call: NA
j_call: TRBJ2-6
clone_size: NA

cdr3_aa: CSAAASGYTDTQYF
cdr3_nt: TGCAGTGCGGCGGCTAGCGGTTACACAGATACGCAGTATTTT
v_call: TRBV20-1
d_call: TRBD2
j_call: TRBJ2-3
clone_size: NA

cdr3_aa: CASSLTGGPREQYF
cdr3_nt: TGTGCCAGCAGCTTGACCGGGGGGCCCCGGGAGCAGTACTTC
v_call: TRBV7-2
d_call: NA
j_call: TRBJ2-7
clone_size: few

cdr3_aa: CSVGGNEQFF
cdr3_nt: TGCAGCGTTGGGGGCAATGAGCAGTTCTTC
v_call: TRBV29-1
d_call: NA
j_call: TRBJ2-1
clone_size: few

cdr3_aa: CAISEIGQTYEQYF
cdr3_nt: TGTGCCATCAGTGAGATAGGACAGACATACGAGCAGTACTTC
v_call: TRBV10-3
d_call: NA
j_call: TRBJ2-7
clone_size: NA

cdr3_aa: CSARDRDRENTGELFF
cdr3_nt: TGCAGTGCTAGGGACCGGGACAGAGAGAACACCGGGGAGCTGTTTTTT
v_call: TRBV20-1
d_call: TRBD1
j_call: TRBJ2-2
clone_size: few

cdr3_aa: CASSLGQNTEAFF
cdr3_nt: TGTGCCAGCAGCCTGGGACAGAACACTGAAGCTTTCTTT
v_call: TRBV14
d_call: NA
j_call: TRBJ1-1
clone_size: NA

cdr3_aa: CASSLRTLLNYGYTF
cdr3_nt: TGTGCCAGCAGCCTAAGGACATTACTTAACTATGGCTACACCTTC
v_call: TRBV5-6
d_call: NA
j_call: TRBJ1-2
clone_size: NA